This section outlines one TCR beta chain sequence together with its context. These data are taken from a study of shared clonotypes between healthy human individuals. CDR1 MDHEN and CDR2 SYDVKM come from the germline V gene. CDR3 length equals 16 residues. V gave up 1 base and J gave up 2 bases, with 13 bases separating them. TCRdb's copy holds only in-frame clones and misses some; the assay was immunoSEQ multiplex PCR. The sample includes roughly 700,000 clones, 74% of them seen just once. The specimen was memory CD4+ T cells sorted from blood. Subset here: CD45RA-negative fraction. The TCR sequence derives from a woman younger than 45 in good health. This chain joins TRBV28 and TRBJ2-3; unclear D gene. CDR3 sequence reads: CASSLSARTDTDTQYF. Here the CDR3 DNA reads TGTGCCAGCAGTTTATCTGCACGCACCGACACAGATACGCAGTATTTT.